This TCR beta chain is from a study of blood T cells in healthy people across ages (dated by TCRdb to between 2014 and 2017). Turning to the overall study: Template switching captured roughly one uniquely barcoded TCR beta cDNA molecule per two T cells in model experiments. The donors were divided into four age groups: young (average approximately 17 years), middle-aged (approximately 42), aged (approximately 62) and long-lived (roughly 82). The study analyzed two additional independent replicas of 1 million unique cDNA reads from the same blood draw for two donors, one aged 18 to 29 and one aged 80 or older. Using deep sequencing normalized with unique cDNA molecular identifiers, the study measured how TCR beta repertoire diversity changes with age. To avoid experimental bias, donors of different ages were randomly spread across the sequencing lanes. What the research found in general, with its limitations: Donor CMV infection status was unknown, potentially confounding age-related changes in expanded clonotypes. Bulk unsorted PBMC profiling prevented conclusive comparison of naive and antigen-experienced compartments. As age increased, observed TCR beta diversity per million T cells dropped in a roughly linear way, and a significant reduction was already evident by age around 41. Total diversity estimates from one million sequenced T cells were considered lower bounds and underestimates. The percentage of naive T cells measured by flow cytometry correlated strongly with observed TCR beta diversity. Compared with the aged group, the long-lived group had more naive CD4+ T cells, fewer expanded clones and increased TCR diversity, suggesting age selection.

The receptor library was made with 5' RACE. A second PCR of roughly 6 to 12 cycles was run with a J-beta primer mix and a sample-barcoded 5' primer. A template-switch 5' adaptor carrying 12 random nucleotides introduced a unique molecular identifier onto each TCR beta cDNA molecule. Each sample yielded at least 3 million CDR3-containing paired-end reads. All of the RNA was converted into first-strand cDNA using the Mint cDNA synthesis kit, with a TRBC-specific oligonucleotide serving as the primer. Following uracil-DNA glycosylase treatment, a first 18-cycle PCR with universal primers M1SS and BC2_uni_R was performed on all cDNA. The paper's data handling went like this. For normalization, 1 million high-quality reads were randomly selected from each sample, with every read carrying a distinct molecular identifier. Instead of being binned into consensus sequences, reads with shared molecular identifiers were discarded. MiTCR, with a Q25 quality threshold and the strictest error-elimination algorithm, was used for CDR3 identification, clonotype clustering and error correction. Lower-bound total TCR beta diversity was estimated with a nonparametric unseen species model using Euler transformation. TCRdb took the public reads, trimmed them with fastp at Q25, ran MiXCR for clone calling and kept in-frame beta chains. Rows are unified per CDR3 protein, each entry keeping the most common DNA and genes. The V and J calls reflect TCRdb's pipeline rather than the authors' work. The sample contains around 1,900,000 distinct CDR3 sequences, 30% to 40% of them found a single time. The top ten clones comprise roughly 24% of the sample.

Systemically healthy Caucasian individuals from Russia, 35 to 50 in total and aged about 6 to 90 years, were included as donors. Each donor gave 8 to 10 milliliters of peripheral blood, drawn into EDTA-treated Vacutainer tubes. PBMCs were isolated by Ficoll-Paque density-gradient centrifugation, with at least 7 million obtained per sample. Total RNA was extracted from PBMCs with Trizol reagent, with at least 6 micrograms obtained per sample. The percentages of naive CD45RAhigh/CD27high T cells were determined by flow cytometry on a PBMC aliquot from every donor. Regarding this clonotype: It has no known antigen specificity. The record has no base qualities; no much larger clone is one base away.

The germline V gene (reference sequence) supplies CDR1 LNHNV and CDR2 YYDKDF. Spanning cysteine to phenylalanine, the CDR3 consists of 18 amino acids. The entry retains the CDR3 DNA only, 54 bases that are in frame from base 1. V gives up 1 base and J gives up 1 base, and the segment between their germline ends measures 17 bases. What was sequenced was blood. The chain is made from TRBV15 and TRBJ1-5; D gene: possibly TRBD1, on 6 matching bases. This TCR came from a human donor in good health. The nucleotide sequence reads TGTGCCACCAGCAGAGGAAAAACAGGGCGCGCCAGCAATCAGCCCCAGCATTTT. This sequence encodes CATSRGKTGRASNQPQHF.